Below are 5 T cell receptor beta chains sequenced from a single sample in a study of blood T cell repertoires in COVID-19. The table came from immunoSEQ multiplex PCR; TCRdb's copy has only in-frame clones and leaves some out. The table has 72,000 or so clones, about 90% seen once; the top ten hold 5.8%. Sequencing used peripheral blood. The origin of the receptors is a man aged 45-60 years with active COVID-19.

This rearrangement joins TRBV6-6 to TRBJ1-1; possibly TRBD1 for D (6 bases). Per the germline V gene, CDR1 is MNHNY and CDR2 is SVGAGI (reference sequence). The CDR3 is 14 amino acids. The germline V and J ends were trimmed by 3 bases and 9 bases, with 17 bases remaining between them. CDR3 amino acids: CASSYEHRESQAFF. CDR3 in DNA: TGTGCCAGCAGTTATGAGCACAGGGAGTCCCAAGCTTTCTTT.

The rearrangement uses TRBV7-9 and TRBJ2-7, with no clear D. The V gene lost 5 bases and the J gene lost 5 bases, with 10 bases spanning the gap. CDR1 is SEHNR and CDR2 is FQNEAQ in the germline V gene (reference sequence). This CDR3 spans 12 amino acids. As DNA, the CDR3 is TGTGCCAGCAGCCCCGAATCAGACGAGCAGTACTTC. This codes for CASSPESDEQYF.

The table lists this clone with a count of one. This sequence joins TRBV3-1 (or the pseudogene TRBV3-2) and TRBJ1-1; the D gene is possibly TRBD1 (6 bases). V was clipped by 4 bases and J by 1 base, with 13 bases between them. This CDR3 has 15 residues. The germline CDR1 and CDR2 sequences are LGHDT and YNNKEL (reference sequence). In DNA form, the CDR3 reads TGTGCCAGCAGCCTTTCGGACAGATCGAACACTGAAGCTTTCTTT. This codes for CASSLSDRSNTEAFF.

V usage is TRBV3-1 (or the pseudogene TRBV3-2) and J usage is TRBJ1-2; no definite D call. Deletions cut 3 bases from V and 2 bases from J, with 13 bases between. CDR1 and CDR2 (germline): LGHDT, YNNKEL (reference sequence). The CDR3 has 15 residues. The CDR3 region is CASSHGPAPNYGYTF. CDR3 DNA sequence: TGTGCCAGCAGCCATGGTCCAGCGCCGAACTATGGCTACACCTTC.

The rearrangement joins TRBV6-5 to TRBJ2-3; 14 nucleotides agree with TRBD2. The CDR3 loop spans 15 amino acids. Trimming at V came to 4 bases and at J to 4 bases, leaving 1 base not matched to a gene. The germline V gene encodes CDR1 MNHEY and CDR2 SVGAGI. The CDR3 loop reads CASSWTSGRSDTQYF. As DNA, the CDR3 is TGTGCCAGCAGTTGGACTAGCGGGAGGTCAGATACGCAGTATTTT.